This paragraph covers one TCR beta chain sequence. Its antigen is as yet unknown. The record originates from a study of tissue T cells after allogeneic stem cell transplantation. Study-level information: Four unmodified and three CD34-selected T-cell-depleted grafts went to graft-versus-host disease patients.

The CDR3 has 15 residues. CDR1 is ENHRY and CDR2 is SYGVKD in the germline V gene. V was clipped by 3 bases and J by 0 bases, with 10 bases between them. General study points: Few T cell clones were shared across patients, but motif clusters showed tissue-specific shared signatures. Anatomically similar tissues had similar TCR repertoires within each patient. Blood and spleen captured only part of the tissue TCR repertoire.

Only in-frame clones appear in the TCRdb table, and some are missing; sequencing was by immunoSEQ multiplex PCR. This table holds about 26,000 clones, about 89% found once. Sequenced material: blood, taken before transplantation. The chain links TRBV10-3 to TRBJ2-3; the D is unclear. The TCR was taken from a male donor aged 60 or over who later had graft-versus-host disease after an allogeneic stem cell transplant. CDR3 nucleotides: TGTGCCATCAGTGAACTTGGGTATAGCACAGATACGCAGTATTTT. This codes for CAISELGYSTDTQYF.